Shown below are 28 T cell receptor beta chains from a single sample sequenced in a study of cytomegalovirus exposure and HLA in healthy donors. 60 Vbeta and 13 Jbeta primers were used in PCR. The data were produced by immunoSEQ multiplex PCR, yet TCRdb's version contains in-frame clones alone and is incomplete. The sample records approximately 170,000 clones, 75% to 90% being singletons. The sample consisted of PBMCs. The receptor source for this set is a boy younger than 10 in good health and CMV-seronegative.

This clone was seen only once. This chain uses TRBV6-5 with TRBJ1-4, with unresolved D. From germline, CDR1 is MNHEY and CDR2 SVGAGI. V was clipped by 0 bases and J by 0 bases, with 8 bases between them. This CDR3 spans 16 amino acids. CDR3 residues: CASSYSFGTTNEKLFF. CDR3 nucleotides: TGTGCCAGCAGTTACTCTTTCGGGACAACTAATGAAAAACTGTTTTTT.

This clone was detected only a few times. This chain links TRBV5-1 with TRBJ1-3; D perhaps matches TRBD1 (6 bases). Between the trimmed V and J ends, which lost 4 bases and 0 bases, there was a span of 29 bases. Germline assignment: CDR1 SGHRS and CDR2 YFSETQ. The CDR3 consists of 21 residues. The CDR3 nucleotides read TGCGCCAGCAGCGTACACCCCACCGGGACACTTAGGAGCCGCTCTGGAAACACCATATATTTT. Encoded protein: CASSVHPTGTLRSRSGNTIYF. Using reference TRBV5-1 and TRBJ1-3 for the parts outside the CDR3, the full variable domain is KAGVTQTPRYLIKTRGQQVTLSCSPISGHRSVSWYQQTPGQGLQFLFEYFSETQRNKGNFPGRFSGRQFSNSRSEMNVSTLELGDSALYLCASSVHPTGTLRSRSGNTIYFGEGSWLTVV.

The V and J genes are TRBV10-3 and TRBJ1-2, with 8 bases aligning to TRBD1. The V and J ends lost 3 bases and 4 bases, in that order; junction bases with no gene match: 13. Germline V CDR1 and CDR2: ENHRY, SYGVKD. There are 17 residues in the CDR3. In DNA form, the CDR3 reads TGTGCCATCAGTGACGAGGGCGGGGACAGGTCACGCTATGGCTACACCTTC. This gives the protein CAISDEGGDRSRYGYTF.

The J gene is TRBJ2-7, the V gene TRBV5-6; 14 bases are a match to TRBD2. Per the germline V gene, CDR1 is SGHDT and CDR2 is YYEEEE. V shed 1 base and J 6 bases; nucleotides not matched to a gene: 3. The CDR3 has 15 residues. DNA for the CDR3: TGTGCCAGCAGCTTGTGGGGACTAGCGGGAGCCGAGCAGTACTTC. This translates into CASSLWGLAGAEQYF.

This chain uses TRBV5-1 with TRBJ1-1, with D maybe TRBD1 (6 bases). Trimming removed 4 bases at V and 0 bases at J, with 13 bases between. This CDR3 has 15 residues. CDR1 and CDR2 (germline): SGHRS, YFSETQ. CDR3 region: CASSQRTDLNTEAFF. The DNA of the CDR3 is TGCGCCAGCAGCCAAAGGACAGATCTGAACACTGAAGCTTTCTTT.

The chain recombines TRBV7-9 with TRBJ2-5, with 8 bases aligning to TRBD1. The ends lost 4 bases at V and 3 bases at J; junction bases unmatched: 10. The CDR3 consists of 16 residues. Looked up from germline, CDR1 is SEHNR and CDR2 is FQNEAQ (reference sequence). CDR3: CASSSNWDRPKETQYF. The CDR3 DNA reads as TGTGCCAGCAGCTCCAATTGGGACAGGCCGAAAGAGACCCAGTACTTC. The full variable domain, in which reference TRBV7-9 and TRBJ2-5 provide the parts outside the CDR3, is DTGVSQNPRHKITKRGQNVTFRCDPISEHNRLYWYRQTLGQGPEFLTYFQNEAQLEKSRLLSDRFSAERPKGSFSTLEIQRTEQGDSAMYLCASSSNWDRPKETQYFGPGTRLLVL.

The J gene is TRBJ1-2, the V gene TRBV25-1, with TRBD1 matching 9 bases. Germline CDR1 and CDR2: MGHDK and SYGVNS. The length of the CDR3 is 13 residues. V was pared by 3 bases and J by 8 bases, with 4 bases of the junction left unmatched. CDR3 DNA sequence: TGTGCCAGCAGTGATCCGGGACAGGGAGGCTACACCTTC. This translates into CASSDPGQGGYTF.

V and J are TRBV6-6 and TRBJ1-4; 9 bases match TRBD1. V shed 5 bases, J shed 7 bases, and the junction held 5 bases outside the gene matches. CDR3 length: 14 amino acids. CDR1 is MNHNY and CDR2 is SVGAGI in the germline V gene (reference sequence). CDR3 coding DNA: TGTGCCAGCAGTAAGAGACAGGGGGTTGAAAAACTGTTTTTT. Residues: CASSKRQGVEKLFF.

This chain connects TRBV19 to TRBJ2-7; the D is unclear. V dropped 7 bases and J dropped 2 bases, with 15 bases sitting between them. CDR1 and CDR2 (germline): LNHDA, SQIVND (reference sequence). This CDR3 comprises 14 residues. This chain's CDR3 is CASTSSQYPYEQYF. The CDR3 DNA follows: TGTGCCAGTACCAGTTCTCAATATCCCTACGAGCAGTACTTC.

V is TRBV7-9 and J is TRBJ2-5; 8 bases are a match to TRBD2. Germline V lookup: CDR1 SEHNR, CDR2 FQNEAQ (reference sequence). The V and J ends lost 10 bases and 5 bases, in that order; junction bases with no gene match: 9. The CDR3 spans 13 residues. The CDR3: CATTGLAAETQYF. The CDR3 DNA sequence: TGTGCCACTACTGGACTAGCTGCGGAGACCCAGTACTTC.

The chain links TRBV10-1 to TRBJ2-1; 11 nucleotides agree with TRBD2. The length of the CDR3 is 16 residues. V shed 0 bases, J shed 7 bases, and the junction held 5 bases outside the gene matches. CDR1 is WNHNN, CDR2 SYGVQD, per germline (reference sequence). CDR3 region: CASSESSSGRVNEQFF. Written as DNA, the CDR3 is TGCGCCAGCAGTGAGTCGAGTAGCGGGAGGGTAAATGAGCAGTTCTTC.

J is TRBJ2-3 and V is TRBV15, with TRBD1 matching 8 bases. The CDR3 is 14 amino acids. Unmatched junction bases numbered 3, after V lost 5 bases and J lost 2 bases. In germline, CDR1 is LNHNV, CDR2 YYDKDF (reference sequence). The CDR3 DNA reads TGTGCCACCAGCCGGACAGGGCCCACAGATACGCAGTATTTT. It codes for CATSRTGPTDTQYF.

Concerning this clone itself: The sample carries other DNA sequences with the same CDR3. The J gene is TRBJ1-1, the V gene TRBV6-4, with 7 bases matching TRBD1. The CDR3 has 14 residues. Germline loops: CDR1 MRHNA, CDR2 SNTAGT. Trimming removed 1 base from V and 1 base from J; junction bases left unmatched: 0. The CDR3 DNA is TGTGCCAGCAGTGACTGGGACAGGAACACTGAAGCTTTCTTT. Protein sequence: CASSDWDRNTEAFF.

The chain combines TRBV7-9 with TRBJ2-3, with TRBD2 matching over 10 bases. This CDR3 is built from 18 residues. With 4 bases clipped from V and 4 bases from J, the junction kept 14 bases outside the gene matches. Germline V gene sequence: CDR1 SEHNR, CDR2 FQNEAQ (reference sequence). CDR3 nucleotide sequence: TGTGCCAGCAGCTCTCCCCCTTCAGCGGGGGGGCCAGCAGATACGCAGTATTTT. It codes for CASSSPPSAGGPADTQYF.

The CDR3 DNA follows: TGTGCCACCAGTAAACCCCGGTCGTACAATCAGCCCCAGCATTTT. It translates to CATSKPRSYNQPQHF. The chain couples TRBV15 to TRBJ1-5; D call uncertain. Germline CDR1 and CDR2: LNHNV and YYDKDF (reference sequence). The CDR3 consists of 15 residues. Trimming took off 6 bases at V and 3 bases at J, with 15 bases between the two ends.

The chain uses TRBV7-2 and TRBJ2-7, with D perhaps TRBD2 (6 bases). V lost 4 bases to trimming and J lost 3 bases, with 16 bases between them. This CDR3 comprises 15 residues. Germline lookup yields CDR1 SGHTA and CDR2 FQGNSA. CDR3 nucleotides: TGTGCCAGCAGCTCACATGGGGGGATCATCTACGAGCAGTACTTC. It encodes CASSSHGGIIYEQYF.

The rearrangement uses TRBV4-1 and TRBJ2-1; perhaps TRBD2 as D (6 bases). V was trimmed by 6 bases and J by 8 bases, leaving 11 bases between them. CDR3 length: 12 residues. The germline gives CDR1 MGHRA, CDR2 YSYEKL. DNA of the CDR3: TGCGCCAGCAGGGGGCCTAGCGATGAGCAGTTCTTC. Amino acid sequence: CASRGPSDEQFF.

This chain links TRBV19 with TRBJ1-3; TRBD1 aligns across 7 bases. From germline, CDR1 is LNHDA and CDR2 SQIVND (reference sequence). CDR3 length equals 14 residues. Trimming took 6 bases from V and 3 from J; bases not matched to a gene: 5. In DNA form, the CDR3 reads TGTGCCAGTAGATCGTGGGACAGTGGAAACACCATATATTTT. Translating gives CASRSWDSGNTIYF.

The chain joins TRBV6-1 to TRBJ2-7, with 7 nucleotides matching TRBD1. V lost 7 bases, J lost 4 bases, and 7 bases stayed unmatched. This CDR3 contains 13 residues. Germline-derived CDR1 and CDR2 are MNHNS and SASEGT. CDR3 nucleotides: TGTGCCAGCATCCAAGGACAGGAATACGAGCAGTACTTC. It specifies CASIQGQEYEQYF.

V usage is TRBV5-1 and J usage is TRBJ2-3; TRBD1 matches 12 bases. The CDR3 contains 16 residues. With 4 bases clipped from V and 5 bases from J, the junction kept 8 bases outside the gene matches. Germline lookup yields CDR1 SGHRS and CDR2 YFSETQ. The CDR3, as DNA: TGCGCCAGCAGCAGCTCGGGACAGGGGGCCAGAGATACGCAGTATTTT. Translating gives CASSSSGQGARDTQYF.

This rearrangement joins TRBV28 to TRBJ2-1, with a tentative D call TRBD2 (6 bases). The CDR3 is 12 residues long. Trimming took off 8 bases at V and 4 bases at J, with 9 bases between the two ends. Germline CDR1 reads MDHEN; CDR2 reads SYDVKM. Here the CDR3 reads CASALAYNEQFF. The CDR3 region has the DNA TGTGCCAGCGCACTAGCATACAATGAGCAGTTCTTC.

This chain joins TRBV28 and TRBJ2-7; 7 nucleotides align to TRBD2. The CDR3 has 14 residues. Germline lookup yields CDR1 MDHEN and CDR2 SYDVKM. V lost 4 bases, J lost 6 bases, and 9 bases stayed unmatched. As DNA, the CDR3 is TGTGCCAGCAGTTCCCTTGCGGGGAGGGGCGAGCAGTACTTC. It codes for CASSSLAGRGEQYF.

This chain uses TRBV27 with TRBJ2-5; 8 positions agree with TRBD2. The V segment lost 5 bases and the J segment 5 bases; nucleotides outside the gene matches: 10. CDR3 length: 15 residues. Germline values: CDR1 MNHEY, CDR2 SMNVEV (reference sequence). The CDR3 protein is CASSLATGGMETQYF. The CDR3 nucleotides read TGTGCCAGCAGTCTAGCTACGGGAGGGATGGAGACCCAGTACTTC.

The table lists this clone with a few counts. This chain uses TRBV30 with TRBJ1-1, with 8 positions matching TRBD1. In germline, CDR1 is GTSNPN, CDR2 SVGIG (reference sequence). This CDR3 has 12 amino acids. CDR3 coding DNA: TGTGCTCAGGGAACAGGGGGCACTGAAGCTTTCTTT. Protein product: CAQGTGGTEAFF. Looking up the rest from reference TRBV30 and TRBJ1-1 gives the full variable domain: SQTIHQWPATLVQPVGSPLSLECTVEGTSNPNLYWYRQAAGRGLQLLFYSVGIGQISSEVPQNLSASRPQDRQFILSSKKLLLSDSGFYLCAQGTGGTEAFFGQGTRLTVV.

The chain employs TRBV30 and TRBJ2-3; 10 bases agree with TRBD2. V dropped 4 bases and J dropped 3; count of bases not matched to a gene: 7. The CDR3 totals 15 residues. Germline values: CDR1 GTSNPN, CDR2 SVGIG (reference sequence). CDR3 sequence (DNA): TGTGCCTGGACCTCACTAGCGGGGCGAACAGATACGCAGTATTTT. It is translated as CAWTSLAGRTDTQYF.

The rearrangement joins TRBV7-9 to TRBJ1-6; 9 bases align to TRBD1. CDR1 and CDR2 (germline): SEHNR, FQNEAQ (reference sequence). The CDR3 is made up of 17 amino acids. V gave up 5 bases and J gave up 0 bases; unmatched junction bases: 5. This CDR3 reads CASSLGQGSSYNSPLHF. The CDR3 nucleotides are TGTGCCAGCAGCCTAGGACAGGGGAGCTCCTATAATTCACCCCTCCACTTT. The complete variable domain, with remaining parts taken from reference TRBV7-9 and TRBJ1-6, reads DTGVSQNPRHKITKRGQNVTFRCDPISEHNRLYWYRQTLGQGPEFLTYFQNEAQLEKSRLLSDRFSAERPKGSFSTLEIQRTEQGDSAMYLCASSLGQGSSYNSPLHFGNGTRLTVT.

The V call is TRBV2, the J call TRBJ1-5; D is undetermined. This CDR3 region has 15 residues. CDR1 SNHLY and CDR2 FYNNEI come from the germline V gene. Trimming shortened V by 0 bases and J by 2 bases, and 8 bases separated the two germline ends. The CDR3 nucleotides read TGTGCCAGCAGTGAAGCGGCAGGTGGCAATCAGCCCCAGCATTTT. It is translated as CASSEAAGGNQPQHF.

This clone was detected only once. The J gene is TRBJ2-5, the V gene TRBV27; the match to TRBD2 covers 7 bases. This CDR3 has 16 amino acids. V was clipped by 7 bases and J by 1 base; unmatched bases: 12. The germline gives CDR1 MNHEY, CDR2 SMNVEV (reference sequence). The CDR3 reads CASMLSGVGLQETQYF. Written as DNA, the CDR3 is TGTGCCAGCATGTTAAGCGGGGTGGGCCTCCAAGAGACCCAGTACTTC.